This T cell receptor (beta chain) derives from a study of OX40 agonist ivuxolimab in advanced cancers. Using immunoSEQ multiplex PCR, the repertoire was profiled, and TCRdb retains in-frame clones only, with some absent. The sample has 75,000 to 95,000 clones, 70% to 90% seen once. V gave up 0 bases and J gave up 8 bases; unmatched junction bases: 3. The CDR3 loop spans 15 amino acids. Germline V gene data show CDR1 as SGHRS and CDR2 as YFSETQ. The genes are TRBV5-1 and TRBJ2-1; 12 bases are shared with TRBD2. Sequencing was performed on CD4+ or CD8+ T cells sorted from blood, taken in a trial of the OX40 agonist ivuxolimab. The receptor was derived from an adult with an advanced solid tumor such as melanoma, head and neck, liver or kidney cancer. CDR3 amino acids: CASSLGTSGNYEQFF. The CDR3, as DNA: TGCGCCAGCAGCTTGGGGACTAGCGGGAATTATGAGCAGTTCTTC.